This note documents a single T cell receptor beta chain sequence. What it binds is unknown. From roughly 470 ng total RNA, TCR beta cDNA was generated with a primer in the constant region. Three nested multiplex PCR rounds of slightly modified ARM-PCR generated TCR beta libraries. TCRdb processed the multiplex PCR reads anew with MiXCR; each CDR3 protein has one entry. The repertoire holds fewer than 400,000 distinct CDR3 sequences, with roughly two thirds as singletons. This entry is derived from a study of tumor-infiltrating lymphocytes in primary liver carcinoma. Points from the study as a whole: Researchers found tumor-adjacent and tumor-blood pairs overlapped less than tumor region pairs.

Extraction also yielded germline DNA, while blood RNA was obtained from unsorted whole blood. This clonotype was sampled from a man aged 35-49 years with primary liver carcinoma and hepatitis B virus infection. The material sequenced was peripheral blood.

This CDR3 is CASSHEPPSGSINTGELFF. CDR3 DNA: TGCGCCAGCAGCCATGAACCACCTAGCGGGAGCATTAACACCGGGGAGCTGTTTTTT. V and J are TRBV4-1 and TRBJ2-2; 10 bases are a match to TRBD2. The germline gives CDR1 MGHRA, CDR2 YSYEKL. Trimming cost V 3 bases and J 2 bases; bases outside gene matches: 12. This CDR3 region has 19 residues.